This entry lists 27 T cell receptor beta chains sequenced from one sample in a study of blood T cell repertoires in COVID-19. Profiling relied on immunoSEQ multiplex PCR, and the TCRdb table lists in-frame clones only, not all of them. The sample lists 45,000 to 60,000 clones, approximately 86% occurring once. The sample was peripheral blood. The origin of the receptors is a man between 60 and 70 years old with acute or convalescent COVID-19.

The chain has TRBV19 and TRBJ2-3, with TRBD2 identical over 11 bases. This CDR3 comprises 13 residues. The junction had 4 bases not matched to a gene; V was cut back by 11 bases and J by 3 bases. Germline loops: CDR1 LNHDA, CDR2 SQIVND (reference sequence). The CDR3 DNA sequence: TGTGCCGCCATAGCGGGAGGGACAGATACGCAGTATTTT. It codes for CAAIAGGTDTQYF. The variable domain in full, with the rest retrieved from reference TRBV19 and TRBJ2-3, is DGGITQSPKYLFRKEGQNVTLSCEQNLNHDAMYWYRQDPGQGLRLIYYSQIVNDFQKGDIAEGYSVSREKKESFPLTVTSAQKNPTAFYLCAAIAGGTDTQYFGPGTRLTVL.

This clone has a handful of counts. V and J are TRBV3-1 (or the pseudogene TRBV3-2) and TRBJ1-2, with D maybe TRBD1 (5 bases). The germline V gene has CDR1 LGHDT and CDR2 YNNKEL (reference sequence). CDR3 length: 13 residues. V lost 5 bases to trimming and J lost 6 bases, with 13 bases between them. CDR3 DNA: TGTGCCAGCAGCGTCGGTAGGGGTGATGGCTACACCTTC. Its protein product is CASSVGRGDGYTF.

This clone occurred a few times. This chain links TRBV5-4 with TRBJ1-1; D perhaps matches TRBD1 (5 bases). In germline, CDR1 is SGHNT, CDR2 YYREEE (reference sequence). The ends were cut back, 3 bases at V and 0 bases at J, with 15 bases in the middle. The CDR3 runs to 16 residues. The CDR3: CASSSFRESMNTEAFF. CDR3 nucleotide sequence: TGTGCCAGCAGCTCTTTCAGGGAAAGCATGAACACTGAAGCTTTCTTT.

CDR3 in amino acids: CASSFGQGNTDTQYF. The CDR3 nucleotides are TGTGCCAGCAGCTTCGGACAGGGGAACACAGATACGCAGTATTTT. The V call is TRBV4-2, the J call TRBJ2-3; 9 nucleotides line up with TRBD1. The CDR3 covers 15 residues. V dropped 5 bases and J dropped 2; count of bases not matched to a gene: 5. The germline V gene encodes CDR1 LGHNA and CDR2 YNFKEQ.

This clone came up once. The rearrangement uses TRBV20-1 and TRBJ2-2; D not resolved. Germline V lookup: CDR1 DFQATT, CDR2 SNEGSKA (reference sequence). This CDR3 has 11 residues. V was cut by 6 bases and J by 6 bases, with 8 bases left in between. The CDR3 nucleotides read TGCAGTGCCGAGGAAGCCGGGGAGCTGTTTTTT. This encodes CSAEEAGELFF.

The chain combines TRBV24-1 with TRBJ2-7; TRBD1 matches at 8 bases. Trimming cost V 4 bases and J 3 bases; bases outside gene matches: 16. This CDR3 comprises 18 residues. The germline gives CDR1 KGHDR, CDR2 SFDVKD. The CDR3 DNA sequence: TGTGCCACCAGTGACGATAGGACAGGGTCAACTAGGGGCTACGAGCAGTACTTC. Its protein product is CATSDDRTGSTRGYEQYF.

The CDR3 protein is CASSLEPGQTYEQYF. Here the CDR3 DNA reads TGTGCCAGCAGCTTAGAGCCGGGACAGACCTACGAGCAGTACTTC. This chain uses TRBV7-8 with TRBJ2-7; TRBD1 matches at 7 bases. The junction had 5 bases not matched to a gene; V was cut back by 1 base and J by 2 bases. The V gene's germline CDR1 is SGHVS and CDR2 FQNEAQ. CDR3 size: 15 residues.

The chain carries TRBV6-5 and TRBJ2-5; 9 bases agree with TRBD2. In germline, CDR1 is MNHEY, CDR2 SVGAGI. Germline trimming cut 4 bases from V and 4 bases from J; bases unmatched to any gene: 7. The CDR3 has 15 amino acids. CDR3 nucleotide sequence: TGTGCCAGCAGTTTAACTCTAGCGGGATTAGAGACCCAGTACTTC. It is translated as CASSLTLAGLETQYF.

The gene calls are TRBV5-1 and TRBJ2-3; TRBD2 aligns across 7 bases. The junction had 13 bases not matched to a gene; V was cut back by 9 bases and J by 0 bases. The CDR3 length is 16 residues. Germline-derived CDR1 and CDR2 are SGHRS and YFSETQ. DNA for the CDR3: TGCGCCACCTCCCGGATTAGCGGGTCTAGCACAGATACGCAGTATTTT. It translates to CATSRISGSSTDTQYF.

This clone showed up just once. The chain uses TRBV6-2 or TRBV6-3 and TRBJ2-5; 13 bases map to TRBD2. CDR1 and CDR2 (germline): MNHEY, SVGEGT. The ends lost 4 bases at V and 5 bases at J; junction bases unmatched: 10. This CDR3 has 17 residues. CDR3 region: CASSLLAGGPKKETQYF. The CDR3 DNA is TGTGCCAGCAGTTTACTAGCGGGGGGGCCGAAGAAGGAGACCCAGTACTTC.

The chain is built from TRBV6-2 or TRBV6-3 and TRBJ2-1; weak D call: TRBD1 (5 bases). In germline, CDR1 is MNHEY, CDR2 SVGEGT. The ends were cut back, 2 bases at V and 7 bases at J, with 12 bases in the middle. The CDR3 runs to 14 residues. The CDR3 reads CASSYGMGPNEQFF. Here the CDR3 DNA reads TGTGCCAGCAGTTACGGCATGGGGCCAAATGAGCAGTTCTTC.

The chain is built from TRBV5-1 and TRBJ2-1; 12 nucleotides align to TRBD2. The trim removed 3 bases at V and 3 bases at J, leaving 1 base unmatched. The CDR3 runs to 15 residues. Germline V CDR1 and CDR2: SGHRS, YFSETQ. The chain's CDR3 is CASSWTSGIYNEQFF. The CDR3 nucleotides read TGCGCCAGCAGCTGGACTAGCGGGATCTACAATGAGCAGTTCTTC. Supplemented by reference TRBV5-1 and TRBJ2-1, the full variable domain reads KAGVTQTPRYLIKTRGQQVTLSCSPISGHRSVSWYQQTPGQGLQFLFEYFSETQRNKGNFPGRFSGRQFSNSRSEMNVSTLELGDSALYLCASSWTSGIYNEQFFGPGTRLTVL.

Regarding this clone: A much larger clone lies a single base off, so this may be a read error. The chain uses TRBV6-4 and TRBJ1-2, with D perhaps TRBD1 (5 bases). V was trimmed by 2 bases and J by 4 bases, leaving 5 bases between them. The CDR3 sequence is 12 residues long. CDR1 is MRHNA and CDR2 is SNTAGT in the germline V gene. CDR3 amino acids: CASSDRGYGYTF. CDR3 nucleotide sequence: TGTGCCAGCAGTGACAGGGGCTATGGCTACACCTTC.

The chain joins TRBV12-3 or TRBV12-4 to TRBJ1-4; the D is unclear. Trimming left V 5 bases short and J 8 bases short, with 9 bases between. This CDR3 spans 12 amino acids. CDR3 in amino acids: CASSMREEKLFF. The DNA for the CDR3 is TGTGCCAGCAGTATGAGGGAGGAAAAACTGTTTTTT.

The chain is built from TRBV5-4 and TRBJ2-3, with 10 nucleotides matching TRBD1. This CDR3 spans 16 amino acids. CDR1 and CDR2 from the germline V gene are SGHNT and YYREEE (reference sequence). Trimming at V came to 4 bases and at J to 6 bases, leaving 11 bases not matched to a gene. The CDR3 DNA sequence: TGTGCCAGCAGCCGTGGGACAGGGGCCCAATCTGATACGCAGTATTTT. Its translation is CASSRGTGAQSDTQYF.

The chain recombines TRBV27 with TRBJ2-7; 9 nucleotides agree with TRBD1. CDR3 size: 15 residues. Germline loops: CDR1 MNHEY, CDR2 SMNVEV (reference sequence). Germline trimming cut 4 bases from V and 1 base from J; bases unmatched to any gene: 5. Here the CDR3 DNA reads TGTGCCAGCAGTTCCGGGACAGGGAGATCCTACGAGCAGTACTTC. This encodes CASSSGTGRSYEQYF.

The genes are TRBV12-5 and TRBJ2-7; D remains ambiguous. This CDR3 is 12 amino acids long. In germline, CDR1 is LGHNT, CDR2 FRNRAP. Deletions cut 4 bases from V and 1 base from J, with 5 bases between. CDR3 bases: TGTGCTAGTGGTTCAGGTTCCTACGAGCAGTACTTC. Translation gives CASGSGSYEQYF.

The genes are TRBV7-9 and TRBJ2-1; 8 bases align to TRBD2. Germline lookup yields CDR1 SEHNR and CDR2 FQNEAQ (reference sequence). Unmatched junction bases numbered 16, after V lost 4 bases and J lost 8 bases. This CDR3 comprises 17 residues. As DNA, the CDR3 is TGTGCCAGCAGCTCCACCCTAGGGCGGGAGGTAAGGGATGAGCAGTTCTTC. Translated, it gives CASSSTLGREVRDEQFF. The whole variable domain, filled in from reference TRBV7-9 and TRBJ2-1, reads DTGVSQNPRHKITKRGQNVTFRCDPISEHNRLYWYRQTLGQGPEFLTYFQNEAQLEKSRLLSDRFSAERPKGSFSTLEIQRTEQGDSAMYLCASSSTLGREVRDEQFFGPGTRLTVL.

The V call is TRBV24-1, the J call TRBJ2-7; no clear D gene. The germline V gene has CDR1 KGHDR and CDR2 SFDVKD. The CDR3 totals 14 residues. The V and J ends lost 0 bases and 5 bases respectively, with 10 bases between them. In DNA, the CDR3 is TGTGCCACCAGTGATTTGAAGGAGTCCCACGAGCAGTACTTC. Residues: CATSDLKESHEQYF.

The CDR3 reads CASGKGQSNSPLHF. The CDR3 DNA reads TGTGCTAGTGGTAAGGGACAGAGCAATTCACCCCTCCACTTT. The chain carries TRBV12-5 and TRBJ1-6; 7 nucleotides line up with TRBD1. CDR1 LGHNT and CDR2 FRNRAP come from the germline V gene. Germline trimming cut 5 bases from V and 7 bases from J; bases unmatched to any gene: 5. CDR3 length: 14 residues. The full variable domain, completed using reference TRBV12-5 and TRBJ1-6, is DARVTQTPRHKVTEMGQEVTMRCQPILGHNTVFWYRQTMMQGLELLAYFRNRAPLDDSGMPKDRFSAEMPDATLATLKIQPSEPRDSAVYFCASGKGQSNSPLHFGNGTRLTVT.

This sequence joins TRBV7-2 and TRBJ2-7; 11 nucleotides match TRBD2. The germline CDR1 and CDR2 sequences are SGHTA and FQGNSA. The CDR3 is made up of 15 amino acids. V shed 4 bases and J 2 bases; nucleotides not matched to a gene: 4. CDR3 protein: CASSSSGGSTYEQYF. The CDR3 DNA reads as TGTGCCAGCAGCTCTAGCGGGGGGAGTACCTACGAGCAGTACTTC.

This clone was seen only a few times. This rearrangement joins TRBV3-1 (or the pseudogene TRBV3-2) to TRBJ1-2, with TRBD1 matching over 7 bases. This CDR3 region has 12 residues. Germline CDR1 and CDR2: LGHDT and YNNKEL (reference sequence). Trimming cost V 1 base and J 11 bases; bases outside gene matches: 4. Here the CDR3 reads CASSQATGTYTF. The CDR3 coding sequence is TGTGCCAGCAGCCAAGCGACAGGGACGTACACCTTC.

This chain uses TRBV6-2 or TRBV6-3 with TRBJ2-5; possibly TRBD1 for D (6 bases). The V end lost 6 bases, the J end lost 5 bases, and 16 bases lay between the germline ends. CDR3 length: 14 amino acids. CDR1 is MNHEY and CDR2 is SVGEGT in the germline V gene. The CDR3 DNA reads TGTGCCAGCAGCAACCGGGACACTAGGGAGACCCAGTACTTC. Translating it yields CASSNRDTRETQYF.

The chain joins TRBV5-1 to TRBJ2-2, with 7 bases fitting TRBD2. CDR1 and CDR2 (germline): SGHRS, YFSETQ. After removal of 0 bases from V and 4 bases from J, the junction contained 9 bases not matched to a gene. The CDR3 extends over 17 amino acids. CDR3 coding DNA: TGCGCCAGCAGCTTGGTTGGGCTAGCGGTAGTCACCGGGGAGCTGTTTTTT. It is translated as CASSLVGLAVVTGELFF.

This clone was counted once. The chain links TRBV6-5 to TRBJ2-5; 10 bases are shared with TRBD2. With 6 bases clipped from V and 5 bases from J, the junction kept 9 bases outside the gene matches. This CDR3 has 15 residues. Germline V lookup: CDR1 MNHEY, CDR2 SVGAGI. The CDR3 protein is CASSNLAGGSETQYF. The CDR3 DNA is TGTGCCAGCAGCAACTTAGCGGGGGGTTCGGAGACCCAGTACTTC.

The genes are TRBV7-6 and TRBJ2-7; D may be TRBD1 (5 bases). Germline CDR1 is SGHVS and CDR2 is FNYEAQ. V gave up 1 base and J gave up 2 bases, with 9 bases separating them. This CDR3 is built from 14 residues. CDR3: CASSLGQGTYEQYF. CDR3 DNA: TGTGCCAGCAGCTTAGGGCAGGGAACCTACGAGCAGTACTTC. The variable domain in full, with the rest retrieved from reference TRBV7-6 and TRBJ2-7, is GAGVSQSPRYKVTKRGQDVALRCDPISGHVSLYWYRQALGQGPEFLTYFNYEAQQDKSGLPNDRFSAERPEGSISTLTIQRTEQRDSAMYRCASSLGQGTYEQYFGPGTRLTVT.

This chain joins TRBV4-2 and TRBJ1-6; 7 bases agree with TRBD1. Germline CDR1 and CDR2: LGHNA and YNFKEQ. The CDR3 spans 14 residues. V lost 1 base, J lost 11 bases, and 5 bases stayed unmatched. The CDR3 DNA follows: TGTGCCAGCAGCCAAGGACCCCAGGGGGCACCCCTCCACTTT. Residues: CASSQGPQGAPLHF.